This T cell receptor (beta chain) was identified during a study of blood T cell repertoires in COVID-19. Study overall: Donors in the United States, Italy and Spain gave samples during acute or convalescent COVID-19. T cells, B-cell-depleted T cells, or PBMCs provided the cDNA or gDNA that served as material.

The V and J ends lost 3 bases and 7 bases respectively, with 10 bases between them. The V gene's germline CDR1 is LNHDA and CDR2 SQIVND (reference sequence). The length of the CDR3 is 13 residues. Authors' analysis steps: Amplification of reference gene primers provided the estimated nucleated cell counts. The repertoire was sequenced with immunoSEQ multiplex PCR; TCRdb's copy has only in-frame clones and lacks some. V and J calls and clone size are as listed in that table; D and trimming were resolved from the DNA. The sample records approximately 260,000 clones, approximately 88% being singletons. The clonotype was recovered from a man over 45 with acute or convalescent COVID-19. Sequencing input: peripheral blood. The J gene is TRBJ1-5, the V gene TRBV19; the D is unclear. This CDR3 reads CASSMDGGQPQHF. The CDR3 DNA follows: TGTGCCAGTAGTATGGACGGAGGGCAGCCCCAGCATTTT.